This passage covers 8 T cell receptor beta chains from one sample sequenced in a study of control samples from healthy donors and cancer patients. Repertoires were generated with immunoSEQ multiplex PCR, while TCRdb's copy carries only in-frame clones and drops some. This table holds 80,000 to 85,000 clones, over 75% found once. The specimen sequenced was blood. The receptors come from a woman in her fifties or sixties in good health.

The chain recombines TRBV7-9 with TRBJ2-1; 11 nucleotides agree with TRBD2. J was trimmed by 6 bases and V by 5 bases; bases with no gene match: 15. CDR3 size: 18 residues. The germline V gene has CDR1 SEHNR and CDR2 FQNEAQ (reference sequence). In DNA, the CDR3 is TGTGCCAGCAGCACTTTCGTGTTAGCGGGGGGGCGGAGCAATGAGCAGTTCTTC. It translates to CASSTFVLAGGRSNEQFF.

CDR3 coding DNA: TGTGCCAGCAGCCAAGAGTATACAGGGAGGGCGTGGAATGAGCAGTTCTTC. Its protein product is CASSQEYTGRAWNEQFF. The chain employs TRBV3-1 (or the pseudogene TRBV3-2) and TRBJ2-1, with a possible D match to TRBD2 (7 bases). In germline, CDR1 is LGHDT, CDR2 YNNKEL (reference sequence). This CDR3 spans 17 amino acids. Trimming left V 0 bases short and J 7 bases short, with 19 bases between.

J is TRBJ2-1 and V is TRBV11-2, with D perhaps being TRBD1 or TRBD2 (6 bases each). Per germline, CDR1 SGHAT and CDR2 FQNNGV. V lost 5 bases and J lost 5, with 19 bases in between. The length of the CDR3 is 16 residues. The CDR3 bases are TGTGCCAGCAGCCGATCTGGGGGGCGGACCCACAATGAGCAGTTCTTC. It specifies CASSRSGGRTHNEQFF. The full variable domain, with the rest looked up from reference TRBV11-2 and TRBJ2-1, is EAGVAQSPRYKIIEKRQSVAFWCNPISGHATLYWYQQILGQGPKLLIQFQNNGVVDDSQLPKDRFSAERLKGVDSTLKIQPAKLEDSAVYLCASSRSGGRTHNEQFFGPGTRLTVL.

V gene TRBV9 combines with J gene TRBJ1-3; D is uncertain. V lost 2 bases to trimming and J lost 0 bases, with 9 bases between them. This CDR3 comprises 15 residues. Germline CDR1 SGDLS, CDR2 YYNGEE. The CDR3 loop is CASSVGNPSGNTIYF. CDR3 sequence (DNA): TGTGCCAGCAGCGTTGGAAACCCCTCTGGAAACACCATATATTTT.

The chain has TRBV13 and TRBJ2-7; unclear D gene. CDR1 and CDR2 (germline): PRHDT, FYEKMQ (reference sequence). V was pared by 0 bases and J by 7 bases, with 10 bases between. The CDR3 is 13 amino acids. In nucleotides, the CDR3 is TGTGCCAGCAGCTTAGGCCCTCAGGATGAGCAGTACTTC. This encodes CASSLGPQDEQYF.

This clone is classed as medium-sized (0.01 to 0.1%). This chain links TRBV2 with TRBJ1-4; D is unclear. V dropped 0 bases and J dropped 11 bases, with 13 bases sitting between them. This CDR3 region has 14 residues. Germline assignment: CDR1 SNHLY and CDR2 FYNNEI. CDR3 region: CASSEAQEPRKLFF. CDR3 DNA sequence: TGTGCCAGCAGTGAAGCGCAAGAGCCTCGTAAACTGTTTTTT.

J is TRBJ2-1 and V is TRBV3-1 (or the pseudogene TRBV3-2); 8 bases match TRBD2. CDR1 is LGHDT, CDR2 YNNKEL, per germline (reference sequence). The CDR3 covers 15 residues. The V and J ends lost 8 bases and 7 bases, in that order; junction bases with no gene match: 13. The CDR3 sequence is CASHPSGGGPNEQFF. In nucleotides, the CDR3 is TGTGCCAGCCACCCAAGCGGGGGCGGCCCTAATGAGCAGTTCTTC.

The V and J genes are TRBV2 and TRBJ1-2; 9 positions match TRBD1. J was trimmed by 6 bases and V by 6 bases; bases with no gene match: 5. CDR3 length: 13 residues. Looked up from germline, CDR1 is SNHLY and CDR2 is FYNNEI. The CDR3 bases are TGTGCCAGCAGGGGGACAGGGCGAGATGGCTACACCTTC. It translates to CASRGTGRDGYTF.